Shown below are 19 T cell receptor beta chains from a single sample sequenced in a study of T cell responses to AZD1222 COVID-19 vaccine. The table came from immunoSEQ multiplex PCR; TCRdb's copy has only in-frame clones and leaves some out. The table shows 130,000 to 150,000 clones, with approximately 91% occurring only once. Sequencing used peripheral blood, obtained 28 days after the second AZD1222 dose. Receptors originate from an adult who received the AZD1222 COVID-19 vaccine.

In DNA form, the CDR3 reads TGTGCCAGCAGCTTGGATTCAGCGGGGGGGCCCTACGAGCAGTACTTC. Amino acid sequence: CASSLDSAGGPYEQYF. The V gene is TRBV5-4, the J gene TRBJ2-7, with TRBD2 matching over 10 bases. The V gene end was trimmed by 0 bases and the J gene end by 2 bases; junction bases not matched to a gene: 5. The germline V gene encodes CDR1 SGHNT and CDR2 YYREEE (reference sequence). The CDR3 loop spans 16 amino acids.

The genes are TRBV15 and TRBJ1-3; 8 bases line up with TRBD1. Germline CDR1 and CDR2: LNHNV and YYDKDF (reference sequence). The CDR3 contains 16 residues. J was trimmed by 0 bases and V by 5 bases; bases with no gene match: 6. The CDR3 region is CATSGRQGLSGNTIYF. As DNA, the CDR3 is TGTGCCACCAGCGGACGACAGGGGCTCTCTGGAAACACCATATATTTT.

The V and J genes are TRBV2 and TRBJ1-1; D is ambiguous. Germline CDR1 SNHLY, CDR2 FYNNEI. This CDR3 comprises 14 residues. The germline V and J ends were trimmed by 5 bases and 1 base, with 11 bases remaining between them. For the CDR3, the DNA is TGTGCCAGCAGTTTTTCAAAAGGGAACACTGAAGCTTTCTTT. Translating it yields CASSFSKGNTEAFF.

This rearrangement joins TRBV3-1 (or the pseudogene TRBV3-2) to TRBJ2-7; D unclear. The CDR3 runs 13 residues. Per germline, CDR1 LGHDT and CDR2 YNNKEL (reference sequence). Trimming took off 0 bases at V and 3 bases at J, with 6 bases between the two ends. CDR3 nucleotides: TGTGCCAGCAGCCAAGAGCACAGCTACGAGCAGTACTTC. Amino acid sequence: CASSQEHSYEQYF.

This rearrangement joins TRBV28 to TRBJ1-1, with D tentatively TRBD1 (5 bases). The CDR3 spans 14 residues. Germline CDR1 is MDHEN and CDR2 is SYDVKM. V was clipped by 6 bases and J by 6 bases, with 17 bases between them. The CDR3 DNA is TGTGCCAGCAGCCCCCCTGGGGGAGGATCTGAAGCTTTCTTT. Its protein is CASSPPGGGSEAFF.

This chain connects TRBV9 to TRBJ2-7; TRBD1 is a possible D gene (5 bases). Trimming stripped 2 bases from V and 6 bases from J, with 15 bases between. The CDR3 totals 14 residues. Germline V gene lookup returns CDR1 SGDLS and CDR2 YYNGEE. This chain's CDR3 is CASSVGGLQGEQYF. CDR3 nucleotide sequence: TGTGCCAGCAGCGTTGGCGGCCTCCAGGGCGAGCAGTACTTC.

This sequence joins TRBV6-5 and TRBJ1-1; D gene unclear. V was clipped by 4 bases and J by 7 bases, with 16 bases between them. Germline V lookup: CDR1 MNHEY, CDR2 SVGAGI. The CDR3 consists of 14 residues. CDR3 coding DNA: TGTGCCAGCAGTTCCTTACTCGAGAGGGTTGAAGCTTTCTTT. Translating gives CASSSLLERVEAFF.

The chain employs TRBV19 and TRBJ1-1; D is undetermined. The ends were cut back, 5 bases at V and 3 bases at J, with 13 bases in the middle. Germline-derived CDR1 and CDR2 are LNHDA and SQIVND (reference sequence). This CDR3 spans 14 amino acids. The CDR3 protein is CASSQVSGDTEAFF. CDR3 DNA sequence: TGTGCCAGTAGTCAAGTCTCTGGCGACACTGAAGCTTTCTTT.

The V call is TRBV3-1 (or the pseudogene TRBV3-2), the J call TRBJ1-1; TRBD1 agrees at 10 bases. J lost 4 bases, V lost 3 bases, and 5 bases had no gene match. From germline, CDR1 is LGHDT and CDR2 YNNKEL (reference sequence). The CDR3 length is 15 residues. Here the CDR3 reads CASSQTGGGGTEAFF. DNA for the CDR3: TGTGCCAGCAGCCAGACAGGGGGCGGGGGCACTGAAGCTTTCTTT.

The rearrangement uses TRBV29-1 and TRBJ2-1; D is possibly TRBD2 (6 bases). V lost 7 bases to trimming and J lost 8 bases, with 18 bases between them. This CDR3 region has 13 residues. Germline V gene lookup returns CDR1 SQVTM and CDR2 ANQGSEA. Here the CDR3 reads CSAARGWEYEQFF. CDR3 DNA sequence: TGCAGCGCCGCCCGGGGGTGGGAGTATGAGCAGTTCTTC.

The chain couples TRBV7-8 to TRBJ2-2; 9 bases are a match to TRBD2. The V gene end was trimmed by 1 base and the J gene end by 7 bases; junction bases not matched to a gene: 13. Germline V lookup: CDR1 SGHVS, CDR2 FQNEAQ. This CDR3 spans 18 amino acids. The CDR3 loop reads CASSLGSLAGIRGGELFF. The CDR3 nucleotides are TGTGCCAGCAGCTTAGGGTCTCTAGCGGGGATTAGAGGCGGGGAGCTGTTTTTT.

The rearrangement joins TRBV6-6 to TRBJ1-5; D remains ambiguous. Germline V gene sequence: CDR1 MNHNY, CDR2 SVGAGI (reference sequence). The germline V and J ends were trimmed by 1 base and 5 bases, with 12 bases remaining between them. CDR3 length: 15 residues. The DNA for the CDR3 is TGTGCCAGCAGTTACTATCAGGTCGCCGATCAGCCCCAGCATTTT. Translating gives CASSYYQVADQPQHF.

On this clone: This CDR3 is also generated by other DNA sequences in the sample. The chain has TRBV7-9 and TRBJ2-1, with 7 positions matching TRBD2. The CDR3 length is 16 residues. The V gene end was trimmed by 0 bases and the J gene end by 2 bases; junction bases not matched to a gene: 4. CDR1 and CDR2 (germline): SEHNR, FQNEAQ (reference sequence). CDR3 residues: CASSLALAGTYNEQFF. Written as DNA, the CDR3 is TGTGCCAGCAGCTTAGCATTAGCGGGTACCTACAATGAGCAGTTCTTC.

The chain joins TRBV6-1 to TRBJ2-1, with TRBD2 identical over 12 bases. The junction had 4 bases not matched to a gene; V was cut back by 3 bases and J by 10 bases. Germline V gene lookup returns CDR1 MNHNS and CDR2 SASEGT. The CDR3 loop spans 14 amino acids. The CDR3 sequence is CASSEQLAGGEQFF. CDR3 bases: TGTGCCAGCAGTGAGCAACTAGCGGGGGGAGAGCAGTTCTTC.

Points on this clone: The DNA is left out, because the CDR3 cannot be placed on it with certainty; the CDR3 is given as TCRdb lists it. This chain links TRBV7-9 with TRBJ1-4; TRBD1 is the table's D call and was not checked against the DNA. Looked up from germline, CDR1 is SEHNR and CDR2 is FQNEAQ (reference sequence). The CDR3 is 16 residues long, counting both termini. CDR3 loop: CASSFLSGQGNEKLFF.

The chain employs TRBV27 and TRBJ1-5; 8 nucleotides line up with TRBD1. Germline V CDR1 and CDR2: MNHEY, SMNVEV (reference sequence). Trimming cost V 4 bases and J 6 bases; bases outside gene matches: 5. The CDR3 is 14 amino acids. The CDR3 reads CASSSTGAFQPQHF. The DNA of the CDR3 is TGTGCCAGCAGTTCGACAGGGGCTTTTCAGCCCCAGCATTTT.

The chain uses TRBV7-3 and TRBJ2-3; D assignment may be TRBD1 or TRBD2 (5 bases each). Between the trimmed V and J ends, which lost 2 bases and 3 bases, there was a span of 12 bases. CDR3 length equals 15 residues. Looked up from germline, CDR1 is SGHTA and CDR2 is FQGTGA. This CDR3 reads CASSLGGIGTDTQYF. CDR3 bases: TGTGCCAGCAGCTTAGGGGGAATCGGAACAGATACGCAGTATTTT.

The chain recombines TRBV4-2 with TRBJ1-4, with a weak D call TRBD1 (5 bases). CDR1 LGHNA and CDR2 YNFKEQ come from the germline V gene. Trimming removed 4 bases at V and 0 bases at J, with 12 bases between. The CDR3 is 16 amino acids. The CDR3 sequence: CASSPRGVTTNEKLFF. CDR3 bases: TGTGCCAGCAGCCCCCGAGGGGTTACAACTAATGAAAAACTGTTTTTT.

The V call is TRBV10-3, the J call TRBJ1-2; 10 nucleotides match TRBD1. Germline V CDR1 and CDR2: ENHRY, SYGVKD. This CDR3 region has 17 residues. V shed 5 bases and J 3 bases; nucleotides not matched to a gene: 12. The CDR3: CAISSGQGVGLDYGYTF. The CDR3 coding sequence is TGTGCCATCAGTTCCGGACAGGGGGTTGGGCTGGACTATGGCTACACCTTC.